The clone carrying this TCR beta chain has only a few counts. This record comes from a study of blood T cell repertoires in COVID-19. About the research overall: Acute-phase and convalescent COVID-19 samples originated in the United States, Italy and Spain. Sources were T cells, B-cell-depleted T cells, or PBMCs; the material itself was cDNA or gDNA.

In the authors' workflow: Amplification of reference gene primers provided the estimated nucleated cell counts. TCRdb keeps only in-frame clones here, not all; method: immunoSEQ multiplex PCR. That table supplies the V and J calls and clone size; D and trimming were determined from the DNA. The table has about 210,000 clones, about 86% seen once; the top ten hold about 8.9%. Cohorts were assigned according to the clinical history that participants reported. The CDR3 loop spans 13 amino acids. Germline V gives CDR1 GTSNPN, CDR2 SVGIG (reference sequence). V lost 5 bases to trimming and J lost 3 bases; unmatched junction nucleotides: 4.

This receptor was taken from a woman between 45 and 60 years old with acute COVID-19. The sequenced material came from PBMCs or T cells enriched from blood (not recorded which). The V call is TRBV30, the J call TRBJ1-5; 7 nucleotides agree with TRBD1. CDR3 sequence (DNA): TGTGCCTGGGGACAGGACTTCAATCAGCCCCAGCATTTT. It is translated as CAWGQDFNQPQHF.